This TCR beta chain was recorded in a study of blood T cell repertoires in COVID-19. Overall study context: The analysed material was cDNA or gDNA that came from T cells, B-cell-depleted T cells, or PBMCs.

Produced via immunoSEQ multiplex PCR; TCRdb's table is partial and in-frame only. The table records about 210,000 clones, less than 90% of them present only once. CDR1 is SNHLY, CDR2 FYNNEI, per germline. The V and J ends lost 7 bases and 8 bases respectively, with 17 bases between them. The CDR3 loop spans 13 amino acids. The V gene is TRBV2, the J gene TRBJ1-1; D may be TRBD1 (5 bases). Source material: PBMCs or T cells enriched from blood (not recorded which). The origin of this receptor is a woman aged 25 to 39 who had been exposed to COVID-19. CDR3 nucleotide sequence: TGTGCCAGCAACCTGGGGAGGGACTCCGAAGCTTTCTTT. It translates to CASNLGRDSEAFF. Based on the CDR3 plus reference TRBV2 and TRBJ1-1, the full variable domain is EPEVTQTPSHQVTQMGQEVILRCVPISNHLYFYWYRQILGQKVEFLVSFYNNEISEKSEIFDDQFSVERPDGSNFTLKIRSTKLEDSAMYFCASNLGRDSEAFFGQGTRLTVV.